What follows describes a single T cell receptor (beta chain). Its antigen remains unidentified. V was trimmed by 0 bases and J by 2 bases, leaving 8 bases between them. In germline, CDR1 is ENHRY, CDR2 SYGVKD. The CDR3 spans 14 residues. Naive CD8 cells, CD45RO-negative and positively selected for CCR7, excluded terminally differentiated effector memory CD45RA+ cells. Sequenced by immunoSEQ multiplex PCR; TCRdb stores in-frame clones only, minus some. Of approximately 740,000 clones listed, 80% to 95% are singletons. This specimen comes from a study of shared clonotypes between healthy human individuals. Study-wide findings and caveats: Between four donors, naive CD4 clonotypes were shared at a level of about 5%.

The source material was naive CD8+ T cells sorted from blood. J is TRBJ2-7 and V is TRBV10-3; weak D call: TRBD2 (5 bases). The clonotype was recovered from a man younger than 45 in good health. CDR3 sequence: CAISESEAAYEQYF. The CDR3 nucleotides read TGTGCCATCAGTGAGTCGGAGGCGGCCTACGAGCAGTACTTC.